This TCR beta chain emerged from a study of CD8+ T cells in alopecia areata. Study-level background: Among treated patients, severity was scored by affected scalp area percentage.

Sequencing relied on a cDNA template that was reverse transcribed from extracted RNA. Sequencing was performed with immunoSEQ multiplex PCR; in TCRdb, only in-frame clones are kept and a portion is missing. The repertoire holds a few hundred thousand clones, around two fifths seen once, with 0.48% in the top ten. This clone was seen many times. Antigen specificity is unknown. The same CDR3 can be traced to other DNA sequences in this sample. The treatment denotes: oral pan-JAK inhibitor, 5-10 mg twice daily. Study-wide results and caveats: Many of the expanded lesional clones endured in scalp and blood while on tofacitinib.

CDR1 MGHRA and CDR2 YSYEKL come from the germline V gene. V dropped 1 base and J dropped 6 bases, with 8 bases sitting between them. This CDR3 spans 13 amino acids. This receptor was identified in a human donor with alopecia areata. The sequences come from CD4+ T cells sorted from blood, collected at week 34, from a patient treated with tofacitinib. This chain connects TRBV4-1 to TRBJ2-3; D is ambiguous. CDR3 protein: CASSQAGADTQYF. In DNA form, the CDR3 reads TGCGCCAGCAGCCAAGCGGGTGCGGATACGCAGTATTTT.